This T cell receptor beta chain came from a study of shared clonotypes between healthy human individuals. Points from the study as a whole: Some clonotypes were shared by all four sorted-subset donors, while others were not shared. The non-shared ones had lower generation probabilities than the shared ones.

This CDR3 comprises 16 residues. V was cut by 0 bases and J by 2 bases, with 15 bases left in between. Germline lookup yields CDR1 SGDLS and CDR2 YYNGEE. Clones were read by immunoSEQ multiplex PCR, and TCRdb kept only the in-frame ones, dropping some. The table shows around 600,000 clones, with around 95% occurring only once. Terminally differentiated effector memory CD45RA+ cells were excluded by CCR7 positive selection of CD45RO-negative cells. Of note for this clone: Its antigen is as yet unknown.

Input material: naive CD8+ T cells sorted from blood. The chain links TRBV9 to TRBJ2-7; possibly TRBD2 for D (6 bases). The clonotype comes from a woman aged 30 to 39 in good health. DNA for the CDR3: TGTGCCAGCAGCGTAGATGGTAGCGGCTATACCTACGAGCAGTACTTC. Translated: CASSVDGSGYTYEQYF.